The rows below give T cell receptor beta chains drawn from one sample of a study of immune characterization of retroperitoneal liposarcoma. TCRdb processed the PCR reads anew with MiXCR; each CDR3 protein has one entry. The data show thousands of distinct CDR3 sequences, roughly a third seen once. The sequencing sample was made of tumor tissue. These receptors were collected from a female donor with retroperitoneal liposarcoma. The CDR3 runs from the conserved cysteine through the conserved F or W. Fields, in order: V gene, clone size, J gene, D gene, CDR3 DNA, CDR3 protein. A D gene is named only where the DNA matches it firmly. Clone size is shown for a subset of rows, as once, few, many or a class of expanded clone.

>TRBV20-1|-|TRBJ2-7|TRBD1
TGCAGTGCACACCACAGGGGTTCCTACGAGCAGTACTTC
CSAHHRGSYEQYF
>TRBV12-3/TRBV12-4|large|TRBJ2-5|-
TGTGCCAGCAGTCGCGGGACAATGTACCAAGAGACCCAGTACTTC
CASSRGTMYQETQYF
>TRBV27|-|TRBJ2-7|-
TGTGCCAGCAGCCTCGGGCCCTTCTACTCCTACGAGCAGTACTTC
CASSLGPFYSYEQYF
>TRBV27|-|TRBJ2-5|TRBD2
TGTGCCAGCAGTCCGGGGGGGAGCCTGGAGACCCAGTACTTC
CASSPGGSLETQYF
>TRBV6-1|large|TRBJ2-5|-
TGTGCCAGCAGATCCCAGGGGATCGGAGAGACCCAGTACTTC
CASRSQGIGETQYF
>TRBV7-6|hyperexpanded|TRBJ2-1|TRBD2
TGTGCCAGCAACCTAGCGGGAGGGCAAGATGAGCAGTTCTTC
CASNLAGGQDEQFF
>TRBV27|many|TRBJ2-3|-
TGTGCCAGCAGTTTTTACGGACCTAGCACAGATACGCAGTATTTT
CASSFYGPSTDTQYF
>TRBV27|many|TRBJ2-7|TRBD2
TGTGCCAGCTCCCCCCGGACTAGCACCGAGCAGTACTTC
CASSPRTSTEQYF
>TRBV7-9|many|TRBJ1-1|-
TGTGCCAGCAGCCTAGGGGGTCACACTGAAGCTTTCTTT
CASSLGGHTEAFF
>TRBV6-1|medium-sized|TRBJ1-2|-
TGTGCCAGCAGTGAAGCGCAGGGGTGGTATGGCTACACCTTC
CASSEAQGWYGYTF
>TRBV6-5|-|TRBJ2-1|-
TGTGCCAGCAGTTACTCGAAAAGCGGAGGCAATGAGCAGTTCTTC
CASSYSKSGGNEQFF
>TRBV11-3|few|TRBJ2-7|-
TGTGCCAGCAGCTATTTTGAAGGCGAGCAGTACTTC
CASSYFEGEQYF
>TRBV19|-|TRBJ2-2|-
TGTGCCAGTAGTATAAGGTGGACCGGGGAGCTGTTTTTT
CASSIRWTGELFF
>TRBV3-1|-|TRBJ2-1|-
TGTGCCAGCAGCGGCTACAATGAGCAGTTCTTC
CASSGYNEQFF
>TRBV2|-|TRBJ1-4|-
TGTGCCAGCTCAAGGGACGGTAATGAAAAACTGTTTTTT
CASSRDGNEKLFF
>TRBV7-9|-|TRBJ2-5|TRBD2
TGTGCCAGCAGCTTGGGGATAGTGCGGGAGGGGTACAATGAGCAGTACTTC
CASSLGIVREGYNEQYF
>TRBV7-6|-|TRBJ2-1|TRBD1
TGTGCTAGCAGCCCCGGACAGGGATGGAATGAGCAGTTCTTC
CASSPGQGWNEQFF
>TRBV7-6|many|TRBJ2-5|-
TGTGCCAGCAGCCGCGGGACCTCACAAGAGACCCAGTACTTC
CASSRGTSQETQYF
>TRBV12-3/TRBV12-4|medium-sized|TRBJ2-7|TRBD2
TGTGCCAGCAGTTTAAGACTAGCGGGAGGGGGGAATGAGCAGTACTTC
CASSLRLAGGGNEQYF
>TRBV19|-|TRBJ1-4|-
TGTGCCAGTAGTATAGGGGTAGGAGTTGAAAAACTGTTTTTT
CASSIGVGVEKLFF
>TRBV6-5|many|TRBJ1-1|TRBD1
TGTGCCAGCAGTTACTCGTCTCAGGGACAGCACACTGAAGCTTTCTTT
CASSYSSQGQHTEAFF
>TRBV6-1|-|TRBJ1-1|-
TGTGCCACCACATCGGGGGGGTTGAACACTGAAGCTTTCTTT
CATTSGGLNTEAFF
>TRBV5-4|many|TRBJ2-7|TRBD1
TGTGCCAGCAGAGCAGGGGGCGGCAACGAGCAGTACTTC
CASRAGGGNEQYF
>TRBV6-1|few|TRBJ2-7|-
TGTGCCAGCAGTCTTACTAGCTCCTACGAGCAGTACTTC
CASSLTSSYEQYF
>TRBV14|-|TRBJ1-1|-
TGTGCCAGCAGCCGAAATTGGGAGAACACTGAAGCTTTCTTT
CASSRNWENTEAFF
>TRBV5-6|many|TRBJ2-1|-
TGTGCCAGCAGCTTGGCTGGGGCCTCCAACTACAATGAGCAGTTCTTC
CASSLAGASNYNEQFF
>TRBV6-6|-|TRBJ2-3|-
TGTGCCAGCAGTTACTCCCCGTCAGATACGCAGTATTTT
CASSYSPSDTQYF
>TRBV7-2|many|TRBJ1-3|-
TGTGCCAGCAGCTTAGCACAGGCTGGAAACACCATATATTTT
CASSLAQAGNTIYF
>TRBV7-4|-|TRBJ2-5|-
TGTGCCAGCAGCTTACTCGGGAGTGGGCAAGAGACCCAGTACTTC
CASSLLGSGQETQYF
>TRBV20-1|-|TRBJ2-5|TRBD2
TGCAGTGCTAGAGATGAACCTAGCGGTCCCCAAGAGACCCAGTACTTC
CSARDEPSGPQETQYF